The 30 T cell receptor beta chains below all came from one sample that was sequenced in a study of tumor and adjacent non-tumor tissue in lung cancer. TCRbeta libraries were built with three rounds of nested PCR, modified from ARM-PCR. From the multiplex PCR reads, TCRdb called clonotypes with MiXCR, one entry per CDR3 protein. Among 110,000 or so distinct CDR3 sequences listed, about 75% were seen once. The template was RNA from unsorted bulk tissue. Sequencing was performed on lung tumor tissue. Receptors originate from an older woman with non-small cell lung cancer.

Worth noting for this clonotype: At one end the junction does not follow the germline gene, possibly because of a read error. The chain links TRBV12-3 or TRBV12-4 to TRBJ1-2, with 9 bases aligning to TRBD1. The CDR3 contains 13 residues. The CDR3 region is CDSSLQGAYGYTF. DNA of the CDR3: TGTGACAGCAGTCTACAGGGGGCCTATGGCTACACCTTC.

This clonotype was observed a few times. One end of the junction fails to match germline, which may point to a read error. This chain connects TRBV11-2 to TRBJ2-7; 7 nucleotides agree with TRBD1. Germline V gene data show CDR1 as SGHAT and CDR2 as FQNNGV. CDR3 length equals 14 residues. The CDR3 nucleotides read TGTGCCAGTAGCTTATCCACCGGGACAGCTGAGCGGTACTTC. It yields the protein CASSLSTGTAERYF.

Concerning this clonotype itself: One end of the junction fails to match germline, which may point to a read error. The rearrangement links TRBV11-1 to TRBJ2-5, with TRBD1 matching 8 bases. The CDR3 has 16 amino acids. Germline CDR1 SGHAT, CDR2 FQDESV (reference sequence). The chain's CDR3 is CAGSRDRGGLQETQYF. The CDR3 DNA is TGTGCCGGCAGCCGAGACAGGGGCGGCCTCCAAGAGACCCAGTATTTC.

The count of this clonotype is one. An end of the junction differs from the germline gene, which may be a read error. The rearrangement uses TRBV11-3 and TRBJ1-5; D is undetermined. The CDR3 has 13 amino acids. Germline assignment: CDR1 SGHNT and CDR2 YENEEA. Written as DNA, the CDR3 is TGTGCCAGCAGGAGAGGCACAGATCAGCCCCAACATTTT. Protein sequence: CASRRGTDQPQHF.

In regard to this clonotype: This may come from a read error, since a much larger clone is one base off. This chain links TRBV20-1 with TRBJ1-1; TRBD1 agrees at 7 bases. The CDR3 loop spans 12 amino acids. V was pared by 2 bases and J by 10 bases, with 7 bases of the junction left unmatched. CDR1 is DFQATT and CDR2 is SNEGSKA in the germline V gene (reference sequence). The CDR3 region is CSARTGDAGAFF. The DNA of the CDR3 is TGCAGTGCTAGAACAGGGGACGCTGGAGCTTTCTTT.

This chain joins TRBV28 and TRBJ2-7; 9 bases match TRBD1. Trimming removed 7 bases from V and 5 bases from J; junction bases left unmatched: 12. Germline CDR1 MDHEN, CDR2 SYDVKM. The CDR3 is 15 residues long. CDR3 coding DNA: TGTGCCAGCATACGCGCGGGGACAGGGAGTAACGAGCAGTACTTC. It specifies CASIRAGTGSNEQYF. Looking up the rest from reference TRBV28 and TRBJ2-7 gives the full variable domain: DVKVTQSSRYLVKRTGEKVFLECVQDMDHENMFWYRQDPGLGLRLIYFSYDVKMKEKGDIPEGYSVSREKKERFSLILESASTNQTSMYLCASIRAGTGSNEQYFGPGTRLTVT.

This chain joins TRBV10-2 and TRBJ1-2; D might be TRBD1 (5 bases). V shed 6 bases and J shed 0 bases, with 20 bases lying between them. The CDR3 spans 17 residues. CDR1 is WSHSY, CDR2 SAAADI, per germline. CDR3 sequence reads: CASSRAQAGGTNYGYTF. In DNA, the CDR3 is TGCGCCAGCAGCAGGGCCCAAGCGGGAGGAACTAACTATGGCTACACCTTC.

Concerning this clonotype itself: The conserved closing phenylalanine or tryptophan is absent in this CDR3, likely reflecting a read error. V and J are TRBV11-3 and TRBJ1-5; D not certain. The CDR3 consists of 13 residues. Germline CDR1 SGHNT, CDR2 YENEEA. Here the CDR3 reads CASSKGRDQHQHL. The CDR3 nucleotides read TGTGCCAGCAGCAAAGGCAGAGATCAGCACCAGCATTTG.

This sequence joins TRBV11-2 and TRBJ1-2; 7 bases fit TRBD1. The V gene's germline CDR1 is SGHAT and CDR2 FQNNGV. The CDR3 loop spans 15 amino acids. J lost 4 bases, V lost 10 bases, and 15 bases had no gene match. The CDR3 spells CANNLGGIYPYGYTF. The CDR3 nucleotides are TGTGCCAACAACTTAGGGGGCATCTATCCCTATGGCTACACCTTC.

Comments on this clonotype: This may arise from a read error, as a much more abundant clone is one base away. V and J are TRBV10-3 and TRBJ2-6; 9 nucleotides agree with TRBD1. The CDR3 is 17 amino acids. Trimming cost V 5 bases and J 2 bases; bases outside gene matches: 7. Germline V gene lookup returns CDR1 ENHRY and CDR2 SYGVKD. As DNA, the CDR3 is TGTGCCATCAGTCAAGGACAGGGGAACCCTGGGGCCAACGTCCTGACTTTC. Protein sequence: CAISQGQGNPGANVLTF.

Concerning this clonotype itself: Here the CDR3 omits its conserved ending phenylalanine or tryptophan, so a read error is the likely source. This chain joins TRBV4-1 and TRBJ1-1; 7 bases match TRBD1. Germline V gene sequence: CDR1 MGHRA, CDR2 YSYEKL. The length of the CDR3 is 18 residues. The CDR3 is CTSSQVQGGIGVNTEAFL. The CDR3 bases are TGCACCAGCAGCCAAGTTCAGGGGGGAATTGGTGTGAACACTGAAGCTTTCTTA.

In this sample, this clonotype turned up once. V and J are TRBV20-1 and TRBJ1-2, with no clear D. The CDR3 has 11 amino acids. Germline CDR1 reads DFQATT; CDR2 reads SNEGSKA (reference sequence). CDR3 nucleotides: TGCGGTACCATGACTGGTGTTGGCTACACCTTC. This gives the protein CGTMTGVGYTF.

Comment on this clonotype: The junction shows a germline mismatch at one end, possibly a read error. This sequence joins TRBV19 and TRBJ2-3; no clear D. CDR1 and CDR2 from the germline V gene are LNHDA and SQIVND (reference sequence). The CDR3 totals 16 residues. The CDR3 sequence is CASSSTRTTGTDAQYF. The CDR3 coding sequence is TGTGCCAGTAGTTCCACTCGGACGACCGGCACAGATGCGCAGTATTTT.

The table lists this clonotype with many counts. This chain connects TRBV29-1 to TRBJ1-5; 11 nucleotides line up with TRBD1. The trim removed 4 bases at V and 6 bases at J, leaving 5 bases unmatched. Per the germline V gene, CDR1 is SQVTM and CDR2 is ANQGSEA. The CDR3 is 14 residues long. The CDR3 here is CSVGGQGEAQPQHF. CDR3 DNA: TGCAGCGTTGGGGGACAGGGGGAGGCTCAGCCCCAGCATTTT.

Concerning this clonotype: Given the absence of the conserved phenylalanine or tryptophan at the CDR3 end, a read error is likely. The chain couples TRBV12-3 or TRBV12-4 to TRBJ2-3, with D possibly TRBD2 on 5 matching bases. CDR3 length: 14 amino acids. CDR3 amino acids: CASSLPGSTDTQYL. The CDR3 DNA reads TGTGCCAGCAGTTTACCGGGGTCCACAGATACACAGTATTTA.

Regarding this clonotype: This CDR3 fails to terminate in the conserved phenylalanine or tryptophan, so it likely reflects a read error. Written as DNA, the CDR3 is TGTGCTAGCAGTGAAGCCCTGGGGGACACTGAAGCTTTCTCT. This translates into CASSEALGDTEAFS. The chain is built from TRBV6-1 and TRBJ1-1; perhaps TRBD1 as D (5 bases). The germline V gene encodes CDR1 MNHNS and CDR2 SASEGT. This CDR3 region has 14 residues.

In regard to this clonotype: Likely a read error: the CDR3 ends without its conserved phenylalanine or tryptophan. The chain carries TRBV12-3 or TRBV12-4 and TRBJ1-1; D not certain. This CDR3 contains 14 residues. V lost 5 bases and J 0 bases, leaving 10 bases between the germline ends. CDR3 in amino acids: CASSIGRLNTEAFL. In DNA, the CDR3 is TGTGCCAGCAGTATAGGGCGGCTGAACACTGAAGCTTTCCTT.

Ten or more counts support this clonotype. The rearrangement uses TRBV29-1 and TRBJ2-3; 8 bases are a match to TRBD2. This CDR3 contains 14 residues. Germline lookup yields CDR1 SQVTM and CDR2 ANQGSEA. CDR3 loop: CTIQGSGNTDTQYF. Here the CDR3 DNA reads TGCACCATACAGGGTAGCGGGAACACAGATACGCAGTATTTT.

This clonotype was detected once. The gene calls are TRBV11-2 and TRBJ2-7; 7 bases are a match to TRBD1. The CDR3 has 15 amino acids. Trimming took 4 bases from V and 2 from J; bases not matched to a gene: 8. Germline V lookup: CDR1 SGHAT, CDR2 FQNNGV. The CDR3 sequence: CASSSRGTDTYEQYF. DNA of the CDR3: TGTGCCAGCAGCTCAAGGGGGACAGACACCTACGAGCAGTACTTC.

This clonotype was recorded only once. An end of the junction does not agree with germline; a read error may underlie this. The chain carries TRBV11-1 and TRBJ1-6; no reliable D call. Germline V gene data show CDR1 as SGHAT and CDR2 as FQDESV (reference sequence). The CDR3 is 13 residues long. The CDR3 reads CASSFVAASLLQF. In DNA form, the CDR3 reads TGTGCCAGCAGCTTTGTGGCAGCTTCACTCCTCCAATTT.

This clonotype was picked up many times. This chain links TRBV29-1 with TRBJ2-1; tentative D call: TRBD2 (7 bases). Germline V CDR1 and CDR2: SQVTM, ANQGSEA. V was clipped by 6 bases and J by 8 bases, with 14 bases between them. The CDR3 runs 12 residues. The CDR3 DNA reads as TGCAGCGTGGACTCGGGGGGCGATGAGCAGTTCTTC. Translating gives CSVDSGGDEQFF.

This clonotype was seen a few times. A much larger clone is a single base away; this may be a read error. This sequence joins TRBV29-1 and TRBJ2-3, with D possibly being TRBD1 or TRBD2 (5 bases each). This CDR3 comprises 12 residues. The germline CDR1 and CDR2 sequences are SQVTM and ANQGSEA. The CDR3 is CNVEEGWDTQYF. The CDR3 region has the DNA TGCAACGTTGAAGAGGGGTGGGATACGCAGTATTTT.

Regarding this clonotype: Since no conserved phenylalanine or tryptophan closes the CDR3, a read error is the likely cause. CDR3 DNA: TGTGTCAGCAGCCGGGACCGCAACACTGGAGCTTTCCTT. The encoded protein is CVSSRDRNTGAFL. V usage is TRBV11-1 and J usage is TRBJ1-1; D may be TRBD1 (5 bases). This CDR3 comprises 13 residues. Per germline, CDR1 SGHAT and CDR2 FQDESV (reference sequence).

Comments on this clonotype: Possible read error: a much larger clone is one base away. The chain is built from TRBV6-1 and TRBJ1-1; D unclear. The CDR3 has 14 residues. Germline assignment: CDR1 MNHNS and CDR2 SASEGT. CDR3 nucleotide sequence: TGTGTCAGCAGTGAAGATTGGTTGGGCACTGAAGCTTTCTTT. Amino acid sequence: CVSSEDWLGTEAFF.

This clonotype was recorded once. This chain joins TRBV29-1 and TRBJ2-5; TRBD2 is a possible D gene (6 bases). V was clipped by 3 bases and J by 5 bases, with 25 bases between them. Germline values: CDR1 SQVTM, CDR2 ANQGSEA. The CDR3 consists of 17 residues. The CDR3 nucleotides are TGCAGCGTTGACGAAATCAGTAGCAGGAGGGCCCCGGAGACCCAGTACTTC. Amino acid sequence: CSVDEISSRRAPETQYF.

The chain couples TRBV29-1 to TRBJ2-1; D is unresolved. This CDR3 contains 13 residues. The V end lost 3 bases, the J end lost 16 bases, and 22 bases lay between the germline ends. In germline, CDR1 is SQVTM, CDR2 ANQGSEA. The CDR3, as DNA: TGCAGCGTTGATCATCTAGTGCTCGATGGGCAATTCTTC. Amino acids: CSVDHLVLDGQFF.

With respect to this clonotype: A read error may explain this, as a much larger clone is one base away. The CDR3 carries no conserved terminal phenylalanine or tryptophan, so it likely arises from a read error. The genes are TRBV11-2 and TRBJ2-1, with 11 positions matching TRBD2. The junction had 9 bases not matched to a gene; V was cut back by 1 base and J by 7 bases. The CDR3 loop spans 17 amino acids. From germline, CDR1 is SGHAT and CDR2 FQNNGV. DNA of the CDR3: TGTGCCAGCAGCTTAGGGGTTAGCGGGAGGGGGGGGAATGAGCAGTTCTTA. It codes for CASSLGVSGRGGNEQFL.

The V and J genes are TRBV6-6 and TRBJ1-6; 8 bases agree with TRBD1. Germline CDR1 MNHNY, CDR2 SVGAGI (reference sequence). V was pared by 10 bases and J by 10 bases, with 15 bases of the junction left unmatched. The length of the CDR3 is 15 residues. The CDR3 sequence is CANTYFTGGQSPLHF. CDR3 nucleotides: TGTGCCAACACTTACTTCACAGGGGGACAATCACCCCTCCACTTT.

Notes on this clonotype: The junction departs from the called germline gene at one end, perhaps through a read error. CDR3 DNA: TGCAGCTTTGAAGAGGGGGACATGCGGGGCTACACCTTC. It translates to CSFEEGDMRGYTF. The chain recombines TRBV29-1 with TRBJ1-2; possible D gene TRBD1, 6 bases. Germline values: CDR1 SQVTM, CDR2 ANQGSEA. CDR3 length equals 13 residues.

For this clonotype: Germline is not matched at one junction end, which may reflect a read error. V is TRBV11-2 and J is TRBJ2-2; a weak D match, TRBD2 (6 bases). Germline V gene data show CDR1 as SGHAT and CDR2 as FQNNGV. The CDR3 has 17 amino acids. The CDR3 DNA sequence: TGTGCCAGCATCTCTCCCCAGGAGGGGCGGAACACTGGGGAGCTGTTTTTT. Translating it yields CASISPQEGRNTGELFF.